The T cell receptor beta chain under discussion was sequenced for a study of cytomegalovirus exposure and HLA in healthy donors. Clones were read by immunoSEQ multiplex PCR, and TCRdb kept only the in-frame ones, dropping some. The sample holds about 110,000 clones, about 85% seen once. The CDR3 length is 13 residues. V was cut by 0 bases and J by 3 bases, with 3 bases left in between. Germline CDR1 is MNHNS and CDR2 is SASEGT. This clone was detected a few times. The origin of this receptor is a woman between 18 and 29 years old in good health and CMV-seronegative. The sample consisted of PBMCs. V and J are TRBV6-1 and TRBJ1-5; no clear D gene. This chain's CDR3 is CASSEAYNQPQHF. CDR3 nucleotide sequence: TGTGCCAGCAGTGAAGCCTACAATCAGCCCCAGCATTTT.